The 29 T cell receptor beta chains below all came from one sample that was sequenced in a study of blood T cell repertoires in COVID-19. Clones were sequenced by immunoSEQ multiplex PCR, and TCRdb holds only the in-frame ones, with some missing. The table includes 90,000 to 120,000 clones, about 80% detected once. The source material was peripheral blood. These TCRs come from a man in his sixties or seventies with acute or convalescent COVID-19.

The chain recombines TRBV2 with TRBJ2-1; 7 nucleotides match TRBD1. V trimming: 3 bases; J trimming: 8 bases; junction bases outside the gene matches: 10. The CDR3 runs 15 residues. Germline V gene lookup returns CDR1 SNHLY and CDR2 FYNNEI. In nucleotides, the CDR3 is TGTGCCAGCAGTGACGTTTCAGGGGGTACACATGAGCAGTTCTTC. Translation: CASSDVSGGTHEQFF.

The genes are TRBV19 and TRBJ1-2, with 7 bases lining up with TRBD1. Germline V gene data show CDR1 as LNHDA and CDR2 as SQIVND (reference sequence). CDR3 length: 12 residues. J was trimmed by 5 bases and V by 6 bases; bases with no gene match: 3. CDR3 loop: CASRQGVYGYTF. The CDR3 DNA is TGTGCCAGTAGGCAGGGGGTTTATGGCTACACCTTC.

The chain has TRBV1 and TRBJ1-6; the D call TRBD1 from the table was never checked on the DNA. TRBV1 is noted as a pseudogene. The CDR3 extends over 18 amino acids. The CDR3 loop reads CTSSQEPGQGRGYSPLHF. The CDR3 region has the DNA TGCACCAGCAGCCAAGAGCCGGGACAGGGGAGAGGGTATTCACCCCTCCACTTT.

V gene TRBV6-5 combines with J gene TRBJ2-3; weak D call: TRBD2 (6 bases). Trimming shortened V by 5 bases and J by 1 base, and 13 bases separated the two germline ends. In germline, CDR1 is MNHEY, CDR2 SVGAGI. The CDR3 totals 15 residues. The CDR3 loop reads CASSPGLAGTDTQYF. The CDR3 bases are TGTGCCAGCAGTCCGGGACTCGCCGGCACAGATACGCAGTATTTT.

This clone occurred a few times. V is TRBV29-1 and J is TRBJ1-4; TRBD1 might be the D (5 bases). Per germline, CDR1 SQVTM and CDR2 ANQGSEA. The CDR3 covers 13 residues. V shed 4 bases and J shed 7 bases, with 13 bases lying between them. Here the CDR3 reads CSVAGLGGEKLFF. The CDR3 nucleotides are TGCAGCGTTGCAGGGTTGGGAGGTGAAAAACTGTTTTTT.

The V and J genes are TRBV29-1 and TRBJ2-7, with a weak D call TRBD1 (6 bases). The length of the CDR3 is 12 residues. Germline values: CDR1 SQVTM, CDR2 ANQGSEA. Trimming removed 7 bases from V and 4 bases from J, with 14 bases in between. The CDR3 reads CSAGAQGYEQYF. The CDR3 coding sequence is TGCAGCGCCGGGGCCCAGGGGTACGAGCAGTACTTC.

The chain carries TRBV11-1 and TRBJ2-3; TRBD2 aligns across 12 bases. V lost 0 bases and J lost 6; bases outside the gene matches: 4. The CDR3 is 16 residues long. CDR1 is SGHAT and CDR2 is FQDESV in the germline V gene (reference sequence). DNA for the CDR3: TGTGCCAGCAGCTTAGCGCTAGCGGGGGGGTCCGATACGCAGTATTTT. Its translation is CASSLALAGGSDTQYF.

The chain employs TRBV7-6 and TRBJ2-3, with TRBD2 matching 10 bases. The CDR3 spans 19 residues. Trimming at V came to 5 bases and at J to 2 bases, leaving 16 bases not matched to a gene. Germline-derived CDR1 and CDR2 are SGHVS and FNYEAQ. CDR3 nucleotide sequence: TGTGCCAGCAGCCCTGATGGGGCTAGCGGGGGTTACTACACAGATACGCAGTATTTT. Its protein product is CASSPDGASGGYYTDTQYF.

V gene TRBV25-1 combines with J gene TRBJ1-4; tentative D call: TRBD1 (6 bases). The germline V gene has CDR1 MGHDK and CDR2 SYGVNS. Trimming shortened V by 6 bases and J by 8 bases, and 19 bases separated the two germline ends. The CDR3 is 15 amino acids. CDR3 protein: CASSFDAGVGEKLFF. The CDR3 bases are TGTGCCAGCAGCTTTGATGCAGGGGTTGGAGAAAAACTGTTTTTT.

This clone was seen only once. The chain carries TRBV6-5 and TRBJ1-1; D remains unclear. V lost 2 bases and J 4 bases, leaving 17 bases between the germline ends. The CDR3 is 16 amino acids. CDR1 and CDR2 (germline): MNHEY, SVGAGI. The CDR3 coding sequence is TGTGCCAGCAGTTACACCAGACTCCTCAACCGCACTGAAGCTTTCTTT. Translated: CASSYTRLLNRTEAFF.

CDR3 sequence reads: CASSWTGSNTQYF. CDR3 nucleotide sequence: TGCGCCAGCAGTTGGACAGGCTCAAATACGCAGTATTTT. This chain joins TRBV10-2 and TRBJ2-3; TRBD1 matches at 7 bases. The CDR3 length is 13 residues. CDR1 and CDR2 from the germline V gene are WSHSY and SAAADI. V lost 5 bases, J lost 7 bases, and 6 bases stayed unmatched.

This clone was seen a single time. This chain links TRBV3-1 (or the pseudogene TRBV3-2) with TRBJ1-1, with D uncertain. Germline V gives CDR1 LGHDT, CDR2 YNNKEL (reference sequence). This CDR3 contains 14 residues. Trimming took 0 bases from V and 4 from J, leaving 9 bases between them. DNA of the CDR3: TGTGCCAGCAGCCAAGATCACGGGAGCACTGAAGCTTTCTTT. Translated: CASSQDHGSTEAFF.

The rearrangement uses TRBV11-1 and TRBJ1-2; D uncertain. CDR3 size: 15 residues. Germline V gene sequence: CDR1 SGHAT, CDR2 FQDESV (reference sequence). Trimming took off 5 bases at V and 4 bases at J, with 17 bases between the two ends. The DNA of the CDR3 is TGTGCCAGCAGCCCTGTCCCTCTTCAGTCCTATGGCTACACCTTC. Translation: CASSPVPLQSYGYTF.

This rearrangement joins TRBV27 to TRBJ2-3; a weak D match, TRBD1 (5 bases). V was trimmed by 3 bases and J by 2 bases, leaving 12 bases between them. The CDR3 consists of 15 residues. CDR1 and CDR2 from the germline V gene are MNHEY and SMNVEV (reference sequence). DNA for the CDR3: TGTGCCAGCAGTTTCGACCAGGGCTACACAGATACGCAGTATTTT. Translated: CASSFDQGYTDTQYF.

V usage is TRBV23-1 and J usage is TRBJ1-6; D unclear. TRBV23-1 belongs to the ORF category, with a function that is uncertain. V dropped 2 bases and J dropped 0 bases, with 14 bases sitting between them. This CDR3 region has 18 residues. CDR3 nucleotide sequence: TGCGCCAGCAGTCAACCCCCCTCTTCAGGCTCCTATAATTCACCCCTCCACTTT. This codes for CASSQPPSSGSYNSPLHF.

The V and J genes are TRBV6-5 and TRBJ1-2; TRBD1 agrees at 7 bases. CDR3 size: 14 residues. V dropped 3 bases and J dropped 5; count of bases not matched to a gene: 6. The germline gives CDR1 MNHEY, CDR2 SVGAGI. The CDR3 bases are TGTGCCAGCAGTTATCGACAGGGAATTTATGGCTACACCTTC. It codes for CASSYRQGIYGYTF.

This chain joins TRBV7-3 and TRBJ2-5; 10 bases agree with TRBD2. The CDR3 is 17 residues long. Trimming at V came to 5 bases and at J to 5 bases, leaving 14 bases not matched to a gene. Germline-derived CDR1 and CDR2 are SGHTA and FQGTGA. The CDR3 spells CASSPGSGGTGGETQYF. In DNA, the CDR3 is TGTGCCAGCAGCCCCGGTAGCGGGGGGACAGGAGGGGAGACCCAGTACTTC.

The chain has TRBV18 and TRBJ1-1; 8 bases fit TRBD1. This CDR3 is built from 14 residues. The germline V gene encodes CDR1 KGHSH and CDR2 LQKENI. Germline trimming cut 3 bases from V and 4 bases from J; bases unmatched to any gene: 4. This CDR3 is CASSPSGQGTEAFF. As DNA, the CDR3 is TGTGCCAGCTCACCCTCTGGACAGGGCACTGAAGCTTTCTTT.

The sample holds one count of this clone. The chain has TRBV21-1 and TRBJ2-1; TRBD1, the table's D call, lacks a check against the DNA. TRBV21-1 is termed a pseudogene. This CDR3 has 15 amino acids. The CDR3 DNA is TGTGCCAGCAGCAAAGGGGGCAGGGCGGCCGATGAGCAGTTCTTC. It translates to CASSKGGRAADEQFF.

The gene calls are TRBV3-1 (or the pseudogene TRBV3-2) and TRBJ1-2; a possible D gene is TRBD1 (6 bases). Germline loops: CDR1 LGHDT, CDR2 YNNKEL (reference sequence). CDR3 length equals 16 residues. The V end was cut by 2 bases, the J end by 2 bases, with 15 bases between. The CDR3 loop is CASSQLRGGGNYGYTF. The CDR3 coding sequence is TGTGCCAGCAGCCAACTTAGGGGCGGGGGCAACTATGGCTACACCTTC.

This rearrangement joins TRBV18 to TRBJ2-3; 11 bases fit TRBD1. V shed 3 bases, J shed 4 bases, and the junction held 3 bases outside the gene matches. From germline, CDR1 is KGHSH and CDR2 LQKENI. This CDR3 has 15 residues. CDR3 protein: CASSPGQGAADTQYF. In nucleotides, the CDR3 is TGTGCCAGCTCACCCGGACAGGGGGCGGCAGATACGCAGTATTTT.

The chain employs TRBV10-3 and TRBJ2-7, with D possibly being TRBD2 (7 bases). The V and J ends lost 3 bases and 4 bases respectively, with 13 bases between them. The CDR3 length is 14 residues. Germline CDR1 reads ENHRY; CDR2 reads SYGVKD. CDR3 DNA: TGTGCCATCAGTGACCACAGGGAGGGTTACGAGCAGTACTTC. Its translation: CAISDHREGYEQYF.

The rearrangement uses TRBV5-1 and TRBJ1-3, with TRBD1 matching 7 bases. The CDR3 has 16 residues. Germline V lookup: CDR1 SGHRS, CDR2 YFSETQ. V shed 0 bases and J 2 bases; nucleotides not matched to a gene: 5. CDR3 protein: CASSLGDRATGNTIYF. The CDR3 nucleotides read TGCGCCAGCAGCTTGGGAGACAGGGCCACTGGAAACACCATATATTTT.

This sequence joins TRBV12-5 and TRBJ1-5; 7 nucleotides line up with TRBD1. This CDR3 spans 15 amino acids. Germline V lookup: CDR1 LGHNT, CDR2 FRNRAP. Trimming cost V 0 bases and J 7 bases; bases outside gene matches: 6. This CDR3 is CASGLVGQGDQPQHF. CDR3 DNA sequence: TGTGCTAGTGGTTTGGTAGGCCAGGGGGACCAGCCCCAGCATTTT.

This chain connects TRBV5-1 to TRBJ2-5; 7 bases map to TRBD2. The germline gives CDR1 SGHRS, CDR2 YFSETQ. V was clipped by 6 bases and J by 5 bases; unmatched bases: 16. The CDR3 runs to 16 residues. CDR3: CASTELPGLSSETQYF. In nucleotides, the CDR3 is TGCGCCAGCACCGAACTACCGGGACTAAGTTCGGAGACCCAGTACTTC. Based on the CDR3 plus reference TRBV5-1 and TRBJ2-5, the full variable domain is KAGVTQTPRYLIKTRGQQVTLSCSPISGHRSVSWYQQTPGQGLQFLFEYFSETQRNKGNFPGRFSGRQFSNSRSEMNVSTLELGDSALYLCASTELPGLSSETQYFGPGTRLLVL.

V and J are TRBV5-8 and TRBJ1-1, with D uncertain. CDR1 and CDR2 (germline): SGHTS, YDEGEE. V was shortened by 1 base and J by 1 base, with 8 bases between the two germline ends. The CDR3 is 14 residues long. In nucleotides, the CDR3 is TGTGCCAGCAGCTTGCAATACAGGAACACTGAAGCTTTCTTT. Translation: CASSLQYRNTEAFF.

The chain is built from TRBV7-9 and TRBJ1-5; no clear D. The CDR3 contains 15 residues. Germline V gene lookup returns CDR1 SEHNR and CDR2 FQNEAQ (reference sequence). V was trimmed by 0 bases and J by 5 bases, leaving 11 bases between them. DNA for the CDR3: TGTGCCAGCAGCTTAGCGGGTGACAATGATCAGCCCCAGCATTTT. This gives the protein CASSLAGDNDQPQHF.

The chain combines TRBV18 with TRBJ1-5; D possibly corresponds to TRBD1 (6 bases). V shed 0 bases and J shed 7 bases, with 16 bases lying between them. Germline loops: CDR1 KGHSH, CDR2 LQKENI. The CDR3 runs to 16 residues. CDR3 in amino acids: CASSPPSAGAGQPQHF. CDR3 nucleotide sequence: TGTGCCAGCTCACCACCCTCGGCGGGGGCCGGCCAGCCCCAGCATTTT.

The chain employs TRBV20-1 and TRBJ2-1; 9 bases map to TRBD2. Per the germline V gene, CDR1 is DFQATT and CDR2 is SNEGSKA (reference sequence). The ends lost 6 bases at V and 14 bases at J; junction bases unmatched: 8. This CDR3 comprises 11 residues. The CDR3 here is CSAQRGAQEFF. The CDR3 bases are TGCAGTGCACAGCGGGGGGCCCAGGAGTTCTTC.